This T cell receptor (beta chain) is drawn from a study of T-cell reconstitution after alpha-beta-depleted transplantation in children. Study conclusions and caveats: When one year had passed after transplant, most T-cell counts and diversity came from newly produced T cells. Reports say that about two months after transplant, the alpha-beta T cells came out of several hundred graft clones that had expanded. Some patients showed high day-60 TCRbeta diversity, which derived from surviving recipient T cells and thymic progenitors.

On this clonotype: Its target is not known.

V was cut by 6 bases and J by 0 bases, with 8 bases left in between. The CDR3 runs to 12 residues. CDR1 DFQATT and CDR2 SNEGSKA come from the germline V gene (reference sequence). Unique molecular identifiers were used in preparing the TCRbeta library. Each CDR3 protein is one row after TCRdb ran MiXCR on the PCR reads. The sample lists about 250,000 distinct CDR3 sequences, more than 20% occurring once. The sequence was obtained from a female patient aged 2-10 years who had a stem cell transplant for congenital amegakaryocytic thrombocytopenia, so the T cells may come from the graft donor. The sample in question was PBMCs, mostly from graft donor cells, obtained 360 days after TCRalphabeta/CD19-depleted stem cell transplant. The chain links TRBV20-1 to TRBJ1-1, with D tentatively TRBD1 (5 bases). The CDR3 region has the DNA TGCAGTGCCAGGGACTTGAACACTGAAGCTTTCTTT. This encodes CSARDLNTEAFF.